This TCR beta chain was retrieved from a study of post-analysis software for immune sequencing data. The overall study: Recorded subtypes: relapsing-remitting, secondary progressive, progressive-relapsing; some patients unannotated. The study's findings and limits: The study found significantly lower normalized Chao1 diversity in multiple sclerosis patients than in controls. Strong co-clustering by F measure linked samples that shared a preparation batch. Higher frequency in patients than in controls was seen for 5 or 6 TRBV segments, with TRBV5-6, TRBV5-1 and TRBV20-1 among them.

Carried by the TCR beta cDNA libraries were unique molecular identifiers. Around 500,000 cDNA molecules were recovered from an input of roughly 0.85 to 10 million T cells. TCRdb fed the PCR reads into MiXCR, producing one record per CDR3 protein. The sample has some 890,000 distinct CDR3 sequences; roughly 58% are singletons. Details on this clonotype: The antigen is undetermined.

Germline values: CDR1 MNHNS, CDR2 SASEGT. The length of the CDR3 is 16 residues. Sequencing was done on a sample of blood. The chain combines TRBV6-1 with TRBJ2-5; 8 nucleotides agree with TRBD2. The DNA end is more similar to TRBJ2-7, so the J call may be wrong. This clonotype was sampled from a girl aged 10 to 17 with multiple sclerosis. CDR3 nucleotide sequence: TGTGCCAGCAGTGTAAATGGAGCGGCCGGGGGGGGCGAGCAGTACTTC. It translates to CASSVNGAAGGGEQYF.